The 16 T cell receptor beta chains given below trace back to one sample, sequenced in a study of cytomegalovirus exposure and HLA in healthy donors. PCR employed 60 Vbeta and 13 Jbeta primers. The table came from immunoSEQ multiplex PCR; TCRdb's copy has only in-frame clones and leaves some out. The listing contains around 33,000 clones. The specimen sequenced was PBMCs. Receptor source: a woman aged 40 to 55 in good health and CMV-seropositive.

The CDR3 reads CASNKQGAGGYTF. The CDR3 DNA reads TGTGCCAGCAACAAGCAGGGGGCGGGTGGCTACACCTTC. The chain recombines TRBV9 with TRBJ1-2, with 8 bases aligning to TRBD1. This CDR3 has 13 amino acids. CDR1 and CDR2 (germline): SGDLS, YYNGEE. The junction had 8 bases not matched to a gene; V was cut back by 6 bases and J by 7 bases.

The chain uses TRBV28 and TRBJ2-5; tentatively, D is TRBD2 (5 bases). V lost 4 bases and J 5 bases, leaving 14 bases between the germline ends. The germline V gene has CDR1 MDHEN and CDR2 SYDVKM. The CDR3 runs 14 residues. CDR3 nucleotides: TGTGCCAGCAGTTACCTAGCCAAATGGGAGACCCAGTACTTC. Translating it yields CASSYLAKWETQYF. Variable domain in full (rest from reference TRBV28 and TRBJ2-5): DVKVTQSSRYLVKRTGEKVFLECVQDMDHENMFWYRQDPGLGLRLIYFSYDVKMKEKGDIPEGYSVSREKKERFSLILESASTNQTSMYLCASSYLAKWETQYFGPGTRLLVL.

This chain connects TRBV15 to TRBJ2-5, with TRBD2 identical over 11 bases. Trimming took 4 bases from V and 4 from J; bases not matched to a gene: 5. The germline gives CDR1 LNHNV, CDR2 YYDKDF (reference sequence). The CDR3 runs 15 residues. The chain's CDR3 is CATSKRTSGLETQYF. CDR3 coding DNA: TGTGCCACCAGCAAACGGACTAGCGGGTTAGAGACCCAGTACTTC.

The gene calls are TRBV28 and TRBJ2-7; the match to TRBD1 covers 8 bases. The CDR3 is 16 residues long. The V gene end was trimmed by 1 base and the J gene end by 0 bases; junction bases not matched to a gene: 5. Germline V gene lookup returns CDR1 MDHEN and CDR2 SYDVKM. CDR3 nucleotide sequence: TGTGCCAGCAGTTTATCCTTGGACAGGGACTCCTACGAGCAGTACTTC. Its protein product is CASSLSLDRDSYEQYF.

The rearrangement joins TRBV7-9 to TRBJ2-7; a weak D match, TRBD1 (5 bases). Germline V gene sequence: CDR1 SEHNR, CDR2 FQNEAQ (reference sequence). The CDR3 sequence is 12 residues long. Trimming took 0 bases from V and 5 from J, leaving 5 bases between them. The CDR3 DNA is TGTGCCAGCAGCTTAGCCAGGGACGAGCAGTACTTC. Its translation: CASSLARDEQYF.

The genes are TRBV7-9 and TRBJ2-7; TRBD2 aligns across 8 bases. This CDR3 has 15 residues. After removal of 1 base from V and 3 bases from J, the junction contained 5 bases not matched to a gene. Germline V CDR1 and CDR2: SEHNR, FQNEAQ (reference sequence). This CDR3 is CASSLGPAGVYEQYF. CDR3 sequence (DNA): TGTGCCAGCAGCTTAGGTCCAGCGGGAGTCTACGAGCAGTACTTC.

The chain links TRBV9 to TRBJ1-2; D ambiguous. The V and J ends lost 0 bases and 4 bases respectively, with 19 bases between them. CDR1 and CDR2 from the germline V gene are SGDLS and YYNGEE. This CDR3 comprises 17 residues. The CDR3 nucleotides read TGTGCCAGCAGCGTAGGGAGAACACCGTGGGGAGCCTATGGCTACACCTTC. Protein sequence: CASSVGRTPWGAYGYTF.

J is TRBJ1-5 and V is TRBV4-2, with D perhaps matching TRBD1 (5 bases). Trimming removed 4 bases from V and 1 base from J, with 11 bases in between. The CDR3 contains 15 residues. The germline CDR1 and CDR2 sequences are LGHNA and YNFKEQ. As DNA, the CDR3 is TGTGCCAGCAGCCTCCTAGACAGAAGCAATCAGCCCCAGCATTTT. Amino acid sequence: CASSLLDRSNQPQHF.

The chain uses TRBV5-1 and TRBJ1-3; 8 positions agree with TRBD1. J gave up 5 bases and V 4 bases, and 8 bases lay outside the gene matches. CDR1 and CDR2 (germline): SGHRS, YFSETQ. This CDR3 comprises 15 residues. CDR3 in DNA: TGCGCCAGCAGCCCCGGGACAGGAGGTCGAAACACCATATATTTT. This sequence encodes CASSPGTGGRNTIYF. The variable domain in full, with the rest retrieved from reference TRBV5-1 and TRBJ1-3, is KAGVTQTPRYLIKTRGQQVTLSCSPISGHRSVSWYQQTPGQGLQFLFEYFSETQRNKGNFPGRFSGRQFSNSRSEMNVSTLELGDSALYLCASSPGTGGRNTIYFGEGSWLTVV.

The gene calls are TRBV5-6 and TRBJ1-5; 11 nucleotides match TRBD1. The CDR3 totals 14 residues. The V gene end was trimmed by 4 bases and the J gene end by 6 bases; junction bases not matched to a gene: 3. CDR1 SGHDT and CDR2 YYEEEE come from the germline V gene. The CDR3 spells CASSLGQGGQPQHF. The CDR3 bases are TGTGCCAGCAGCCTGGGACAGGGGGGTCAGCCCCAGCATTTT.

The chain combines TRBV19 with TRBJ2-7; 10 bases fit TRBD1. The junction had 12 bases not matched to a gene; V was cut back by 6 bases and J by 7 bases. In germline, CDR1 is LNHDA, CDR2 SQIVND (reference sequence). This CDR3 is 15 amino acids long. The CDR3 nucleotides read TGTGCCAGTAGACAGACCGGGACAGGGGAATTGGAGCAGTACTTC. This encodes CASRQTGTGELEQYF.

The V and J genes are TRBV4-1 and TRBJ2-7; TRBD2 agrees at 10 bases. Germline loops: CDR1 MGHRA, CDR2 YSYEKL. V lost 1 base, J lost 3 bases, and 6 bases stayed unmatched. The CDR3 consists of 16 residues. The CDR3 loop is CASSQGASGSDYEQYF. CDR3 DNA: TGCGCCAGCAGCCAAGGGGCTAGCGGGAGTGACTACGAGCAGTACTTC.

The CDR3 DNA is TGCGCCAGCAGCCAAGATCCCCTCGGGACAGGGGGATCGAACACTGAAGCTTTCTTT. Its translation: CASSQDPLGTGGSNTEAFF. The chain carries TRBV4-1 and TRBJ1-1, with 11 bases lining up with TRBD1. CDR3 length: 19 residues. The V segment lost 0 bases and the J segment 1 base; nucleotides outside the gene matches: 10. Per the germline V gene, CDR1 is MGHRA and CDR2 is YSYEKL.

The rearrangement uses TRBV18 and TRBJ2-7; D remains unclear. The length of the CDR3 is 14 residues. CDR1 KGHSH and CDR2 LQKENI come from the germline V gene. V dropped 4 bases and J dropped 6 bases, with 16 bases sitting between them. The CDR3 sequence is CASSLPTGVGEQYF. The CDR3 DNA sequence: TGTGCCAGCTCACTCCCCACTGGAGTGGGCGAGCAGTACTTC.

The chain combines TRBV6-1 with TRBJ2-7; D is possibly TRBD1 (5 bases). The CDR3 runs to 11 residues. The V gene's germline CDR1 is MNHNS and CDR2 SASEGT. Trimming took 8 bases from V and 7 from J, leaving 12 bases between them. The CDR3 loop reads CASPKGAEQYF. The CDR3 nucleotides read TGTGCCAGCCCAAAAGGGGCAGAGCAGTACTTC.

This clone counts as medium-sized by frequency. At the DNA level, this CDR3 is encoded by other sequences in the same sample as well. V and J are TRBV10-1 and TRBJ2-7; 9 bases align to TRBD2. Germline V gives CDR1 WNHNN, CDR2 SYGVQD (reference sequence). V lost 3 bases and J lost 4; bases outside the gene matches: 4. The CDR3 runs 14 residues. CDR3 DNA sequence: TGCGCCAGCAGTGATAGCGGGAGTTCATACGAGCAGTACTTC. Protein sequence: CASSDSGSSYEQYF.